The rows below give T cell receptor beta chains drawn from one sample of a study of shared clonotypes between healthy human individuals. The protocol was immunoSEQ multiplex PCR, while the TCRdb copy is restricted to in-frame clones and leaves out a portion. The data contain about 1.5 million clones, 98% of them seen just once; the ten biggest clones take up approximately 0.45%. Material for sequencing was naive CD4+ T cells sorted from blood. These TCRs come from a man aged 30-40 years in good health. The CDR3 runs from the conserved cysteine through the conserved F or W. The D gene is left open where the match is weak. Some rows mark clone size as missing; the rest say once, few, many or name a class of expanded clone.

J: TRBJ2-1
size: .
V: TRBV4-3
D: TRBD1
DNA: TGCGCCAGCAGCCAAGAGGAAACAGGGGCTGGGAATGAGCAGTTCTTC
CDR3: CASSQEETGAGNEQFF

J: TRBJ2-7
size: .
V: TRBV6-1
D: TRBD1
DNA: TGTGCCAGCACCGGACAGGGCTACGAGCAGTACTTC
CDR3: CASTGQGYEQYF

J: TRBJ1-1
size: .
V: TRBV20-1
D: .
DNA: TGCAGTGCTAGAGAGACGAGAGCTTTCTTT
CDR3: CSARETRAFF

J: TRBJ2-5
size: once
V: TRBV7-9
D: .
DNA: TGTGCCAGCCGGGGGGCAAAGACCCAGTACTTC
CDR3: CASRGAKTQYF

J: TRBJ2-1
size: once
V: TRBV4-2
D: TRBD2
DNA: TGTGCCAGCAGCCCTTTTCGGACTAGCGGGAGGGCACGAAGCTCCTACAATGAGCAGTTCTTC
CDR3: CASSPFRTSGRARSSYNEQFF

J: TRBJ2-7
size: .
V: TRBV21-1
D: .
DNA: TGTGCCAGCAGCAGAGGGACAGGGGGCGACGAGCAGTACTTC
CDR3: CASSRGTGGDEQYF

J: TRBJ2-1
size: .
V: TRBV19
D: .
DNA: TGTGCCAGTAGTACACTAGAGTTTAAGTTCTTC
CDR3: CASSTLEFKFF

J: TRBJ2-1
size: .
V: TRBV5-6
D: .
DNA: TGTGCCAGCAGCAAAAGGGACCCCGATTCCGGATTCTTC
CDR3: CASSKRDPDSGFF

J: TRBJ1-5
size: once
V: TRBV19
D: .
DNA: TGTGCCAGTAACCCCAAGAGCAATCAGCCCCAGCATTTT
CDR3: CASNPKSNQPQHF

J: TRBJ2-3
size: .
V: TRBV7-2
D: TRBD2
DNA: TGTGCCAGCAGACCCGGACTAGCGAGGCCAGATACGCAGTATTTT
CDR3: CASRPGLARPDTQYF

J: TRBJ2-7
size: .
V: TRBV2
D: TRBD1
DNA: TGTGCCAGCAGAAGGACAGGGGTAAGCGACGAGCAGTACTTC
CDR3: CASRRTGVSDEQYF

J: TRBJ2-7
size: once
V: TRBV27
D: .
DNA: TGTGCCAGCGGTTCCCCCTTACATCCCTACGAGCAGTACTTC
CDR3: CASGSPLHPYEQYF

J: TRBJ2-1
size: .
V: TRBV6-4
D: .
DNA: TGTGCCAGCAGTGACCTCTGGACCCAGCGGTACAATGAGCAGTTCTTC
CDR3: CASSDLWTQRYNEQFF

J: TRBJ2-7
size: .
V: TRBV7-9
D: .
DNA: TGTGCCAGCAGCCTATTCGAGGGAGCTTATTACGAGCAGTACTTC
CDR3: CASSLFEGAYYEQYF

J: TRBJ2-3
size: once
V: TRBV14
D: TRBD2
DNA: TGTGCCAGCAGCCCAGATCTGGGACTAGTAGCAGATACGCAGTATTTT
CDR3: CASSPDLGLVADTQYF

J: TRBJ2-5
size: .
V: TRBV7-2
D: .
DNA: TGTGCCAGCAGCTTAGCAGGGTCGGTAAAAGAGACCCAGTACTTC
CDR3: CASSLAGSVKETQYF

J: TRBJ2-7
size: .
V: TRBV5-1
D: TRBD2
DNA: TGCGCCAGCAGCTTGCGTCGGGAAACTAGCGGGAGGGGAGACGAGCAGTACTTC
CDR3: CASSLRRETSGRGDEQYF

J: TRBJ2-3
size: .
V: TRBV7-9
D: TRBD2
DNA: TGTGCCAGCAGCCCAGGACTAGCGGGAGTGGCAGATACGCAGTATTTT
CDR3: CASSPGLAGVADTQYF

J: TRBJ2-3
size: .
V: TRBV13
D: TRBD2
DNA: TGTGCCAGCAGCTTAGGACTAGCGGGCATCACAGATACGCAGTATTTT
CDR3: CASSLGLAGITDTQYF

J: TRBJ1-2
size: .
V: TRBV5-4
D: TRBD1
DNA: TGTGCCAGCAGCCCAACCACAGGGGGCCAGGCTGGCTACACCTTC
CDR3: CASSPTTGGQAGYTF

J: TRBJ1-5
size: .
V: TRBV28
D: .
DNA: TGTGCCAGCAGTTTTACCCAAGGCAATCAGCCCCAGCATTTT
CDR3: CASSFTQGNQPQHF

J: TRBJ2-7
size: .
V: TRBV19
D: .
DNA: TGTGCCAGTAGTATATCTGGGGACTCCTACGAGCAGTACTTC
CDR3: CASSISGDSYEQYF

J: TRBJ2-2
size: once
V: TRBV7-9
D: .
DNA: TGTGCCAGCAGCCCCTACTCGAACACCGAGGAGCTGTTTTTT
CDR3: CASSPYSNTEELFF

J: TRBJ2-2
size: .
V: TRBV13
D: .
DNA: TGTGCCAGCAGCTTACGGACGCAGACCGGGGAGCTGTTTTTT
CDR3: CASSLRTQTGELFF

J: TRBJ2-2
size: .
V: TRBV18
D: .
DNA: TGTGCCAGCACCCTCAGATTTGGGACAACCTACACCGGGGAGCTGTTTTTT
CDR3: CASTLRFGTTYTGELFF

J: TRBJ2-7
size: .
V: TRBV2
D: .
DNA: TGTGCCAGCAGCGGCGATTTCGGGTACGAGCAGTACTTC
CDR3: CASSGDFGYEQYF

J: TRBJ2-2
size: .
V: TRBV27
D: .
DNA: TGTGCCAGCAGTTTAGATCTCCGCGGGGAGCTGTTTTTT
CDR3: CASSLDLRGELFF

J: TRBJ2-7
size: .
V: TRBV28
D: TRBD2
DNA: TGTGCCAGCAGCCCCCGCCAGGGTCTAGCGGAGACCTACGAGCAGTACTTC
CDR3: CASSPRQGLAETYEQYF

J: TRBJ2-1
size: .
V: TRBV7-2
D: TRBD2
DNA: TGTGCCAGCAGCCATCTAGCGGGAACGAACTACAATGAGCAGTTCTTC
CDR3: CASSHLAGTNYNEQFF